This passage covers 20 T cell receptor beta chains from one sample sequenced in a study of cytomegalovirus exposure and HLA in healthy donors. Repertoires were generated with immunoSEQ multiplex PCR, while TCRdb's copy carries only in-frame clones and drops some. The sample lists 99,000 or so clones; around 83% were seen once. Sequenced input: PBMCs. The source is a woman aged 18-35 years in good health and CMV-seropositive.

The rearrangement links TRBV25-1 to TRBJ1-2; no definite D call. Trimming took off 7 bases at V and 4 bases at J, with 7 bases between the two ends. The CDR3 sequence is 11 residues long. CDR1 and CDR2 from the germline V gene are MGHDK and SYGVNS. For the CDR3, the DNA is TGTGCCAGCACCGAGGGCTATGGCTACACCTTC. It yields the protein CASTEGYGYTF.

This clone occurred a few times. The chain uses TRBV25-1 and TRBJ2-7; D is unresolved. This CDR3 region has 12 residues. Germline-derived CDR1 and CDR2 are MGHDK and SYGVNS. V lost 5 bases and J lost 6, with 11 bases in between. The CDR3 sequence is CASSPRAAEQYF. CDR3 in DNA: TGTGCCAGCAGTCCCCGCGCGGCCGAGCAGTACTTC.

The genes are TRBV28 and TRBJ1-1; 7 bases match TRBD1. This CDR3 is 11 amino acids long. Trimming cost V 11 bases and J 5 bases; bases outside gene matches: 5. Germline loops: CDR1 MDHEN, CDR2 SYDVKM. CDR3 loop: CASGGLTEAFF. CDR3 nucleotides: TGTGCCTCAGGGGGGCTGACTGAAGCTTTCTTT.

The chain couples TRBV28 to TRBJ1-4; TRBD1 matches at 7 bases. After removal of 6 bases from V and 5 bases from J, the junction contained 6 bases not matched to a gene. CDR1 is MDHEN, CDR2 SYDVKM, per germline. The CDR3 length is 14 residues. As DNA, the CDR3 is TGTGCCAGCAGCAGACGACAGGGAAATGAAAAACTGTTTTTT. Protein: CASSRRQGNEKLFF.

The chain has TRBV30 and TRBJ2-3; D is unclear. V was shortened by 3 bases and J by 1 base, with 5 bases between the two germline ends. This CDR3 has 12 amino acids. Germline CDR1 reads GTSNPN; CDR2 reads SVGIG (reference sequence). The CDR3 DNA follows: TGTGCCTGGAGCCAGGGCACAGATACGCAGTATTTT. It specifies CAWSQGTDTQYF.

The chain is built from TRBV13 and TRBJ2-3; 8 bases match TRBD1. V lost 2 bases, J lost 0 bases, and 1 base stayed unmatched. Germline V gene sequence: CDR1 PRHDT, CDR2 FYEKMQ (reference sequence). CDR3 size: 15 residues. This CDR3 is CASSLWTGSTDTQYF. CDR3 DNA: TGTGCCAGCAGCTTATGGACAGGGAGCACAGATACGCAGTATTTT.

This chain joins TRBV7-3 and TRBJ2-6; D unresolved. Germline loops: CDR1 SGHTA, CDR2 FQGTGA. Trimming took off 1 base at V and 0 bases at J, with 4 bases between the two ends. This CDR3 comprises 15 residues. This chain's CDR3 is CASSLRSSGANVLTF. DNA for the CDR3: TGTGCCAGCAGCTTAAGGAGCTCTGGGGCCAACGTCCTGACTTTC. The complete variable domain, with remaining parts taken from reference TRBV7-3 and TRBJ2-6, reads GAGVSQTPSNKVTEKGKYVELRCDPISGHTALYWYRQSLGQGPEFLIYFQGTGAADDSGLPNDRFFAVRPEGSVSTLKIQRTERGDSAVYLCASSLRSSGANVLTFGAGSRLTVL.

This clone was recorded only once. The genes are TRBV19 and TRBJ2-7; TRBD2 matches at 9 bases. The CDR3 runs 15 residues. The ends lost 3 bases at V and 4 bases at J; junction bases unmatched: 7. CDR1 LNHDA and CDR2 SQIVND come from the germline V gene (reference sequence). This CDR3 is CASSIGAGGGYEQYF. CDR3 DNA: TGTGCCAGTAGTATCGGGGCGGGAGGGGGTTACGAGCAGTACTTC.

The chain is built from TRBV18 and TRBJ2-2; D is unclear. Deletions cut 3 bases from V and 1 base from J, with 12 bases between. CDR3 length: 16 residues. CDR1 is KGHSH and CDR2 is LQKENI in the germline V gene. CDR3 in DNA: TGTGCCAGCTCACCGATGCAGAATCAGAACACCGGGGAGCTGTTTTTT. Protein sequence: CASSPMQNQNTGELFF.

The chain couples TRBV19 to TRBJ2-3; the match to TRBD2 covers 11 bases. V was pared by 6 bases and J by 4 bases, with 6 bases of the junction left unmatched. The CDR3 runs 15 residues. The V gene's germline CDR1 is LNHDA and CDR2 SQIVND (reference sequence). CDR3 in DNA: TGTGCCAGTAGCAAACTAGCGGGGGCGGCAGATACGCAGTATTTT. It specifies CASSKLAGAADTQYF.

The chain couples TRBV11-3 to TRBJ2-1; D is ambiguous. V was shortened by 0 bases and J by 7 bases, with 10 bases between the two germline ends. Germline lookup yields CDR1 SGHNT and CDR2 YENEEA. The CDR3 is 14 amino acids. CDR3 coding DNA: TGTGCCAGCAGCTTAGACCCCGCGAGGAATGAGCAGTTCTTC. It specifies CASSLDPARNEQFF.

CDR3 in amino acids: CASSSSYEQYF. CDR3 nucleotide sequence: TGTGCCAGCAGCTCATCCTACGAGCAGTACTTC. The rearrangement links TRBV21-1 to TRBJ2-7; TRBD1 is the table's D call, not checked against the DNA. TRBV21-1 is annotated as a pseudogene. The CDR3 loop spans 11 amino acids.

The chain combines TRBV4-1 with TRBJ2-1, with 8 bases identical to TRBD1. CDR1 and CDR2 from the germline V gene are MGHRA and YSYEKL. The V gene end was trimmed by 1 base and the J gene end by 7 bases; junction bases not matched to a gene: 9. This CDR3 comprises 16 residues. CDR3 nucleotides: TGCGCCAGCAGCCAAGTGTGGACAGGGAGAGGGAATGAGCAGTTCTTC. It is translated as CASSQVWTGRGNEQFF.

This rearrangement joins TRBV28 to TRBJ2-7, with a weak D call TRBD2 (5 bases). CDR1 is MDHEN, CDR2 SYDVKM, per germline. The V end was cut by 4 bases, the J end by 0 bases, with 7 bases between. This CDR3 contains 13 residues. The CDR3 here is CASSSGSSYEQYF. The CDR3 DNA follows: TGTGCCAGCAGTTCGGGGAGCTCCTACGAGCAGTACTTC.

The V gene is TRBV28, the J gene TRBJ2-5, with no clear D. Trimming stripped 4 bases from V and 1 base from J, with 10 bases between. CDR1 and CDR2 (germline): MDHEN, SYDVKM. The length of the CDR3 is 14 residues. The CDR3: CASSSRKIQETQYF. CDR3 bases: TGTGCCAGCAGTTCCAGAAAAATCCAAGAGACCCAGTACTTC.

This chain joins TRBV7-9 and TRBJ2-7, with D perhaps TRBD2 (6 bases). Germline loops: CDR1 SEHNR, CDR2 FQNEAQ (reference sequence). This CDR3 contains 16 residues. V lost 1 base to trimming and J lost 4 bases, with 17 bases between them. The CDR3 DNA sequence: TGTGCCAGCAGCTTAGTCATTCGGGGGAACGGGTACGAGCAGTACTTC. Its protein product is CASSLVIRGNGYEQYF. Full variable domain (remainder filled in from reference TRBV7-9 and TRBJ2-7): DTGVSQNPRHKITKRGQNVTFRCDPISEHNRLYWYRQTLGQGPEFLTYFQNEAQLEKSRLLSDRFSAERPKGSFSTLEIQRTEQGDSAMYLCASSLVIRGNGYEQYFGPGTRLTVT.

The sample holds one count of this clone. CDR3 sequence: CASSPPGAGNTIYF. Written as DNA, the CDR3 is TGTGCCAGCAGCCCGCCCGGGGCTGGAAACACCATATATTTT. The chain carries TRBV7-2 and TRBJ1-3; unclear D gene. V lost 5 bases and J lost 2, with 10 bases in between. The germline gives CDR1 SGHTA, CDR2 FQGNSA. This CDR3 contains 14 residues.

CDR3 region: CASTTGTPREQFF. The CDR3 nucleotides read TGCGCCAGCACCACCGGGACTCCCAGGGAGCAGTTCTTC. V and J are TRBV5-1 and TRBJ2-1, with D tentatively TRBD2 (6 bases). The V end lost 6 bases, the J end lost 10 bases, and 17 bases lay between the germline ends. The CDR3 runs 13 residues. Germline V gives CDR1 SGHRS, CDR2 YFSETQ.

A note on this clone: One base away lies a much larger clone, so this may be a sequencing read error. Other DNA sequences in this sample translate to the same CDR3. V usage is TRBV6-1 and J usage is TRBJ2-3; TRBD2 agrees at 14 bases. The CDR3 contains 15 residues. V trimming: 4 bases; J trimming: 4 bases; junction bases outside the gene matches: 1. Germline V CDR1 and CDR2: MNHNS, SASEGT. This CDR3 is CASSGLAGGPDTQYF. The CDR3 DNA is TGTGCCAGCAGTGGACTAGCGGGGGGGCCAGATACGCAGTATTTT.

J is TRBJ2-5 and V is TRBV19; D is perhaps TRBD1 (6 bases). The CDR3 loop spans 12 amino acids. Germline CDR1 reads LNHDA; CDR2 reads SQIVND (reference sequence). Trimming left V 6 bases short and J 2 bases short, with 7 bases between. CDR3 amino acids: CASRTGQETQYF. The CDR3 DNA follows: TGTGCCAGTAGGACAGGTCAAGAGACCCAGTACTTC.